Detailed here is one T cell receptor (beta chain). No DNA is given; TCRdb re-called the 5' RACE reads and lists each CDR3 protein once. Its table records a few hundred thousand distinct CDR3 sequences. Germline lookup yields CDR1 SQVTM and CDR2 ANQGSEA. The CDR3 is 12 residues long. The data are from a study of T cells expressing NK-cell markers. Study-wide context: Sorted CD3+CD56-NKG2C+, CD3+CD56+NKG2C- and CD3+CD56+NKG2C+ T cells were the source of the TCR beta repertoires.

Specimen: blood T cells: a sorted CD56 or NKG2C T cell subset, CD4+ or CD8+ T cells, or bulk PBMC T cells (not recorded which). The chain combines TRBV29-1 with TRBJ1-1. The receptor was isolated from a man between 18 and 69 years old in good health. The CDR3 sequence: CSVLVPNTEAFF.